This T cell receptor (beta chain) is drawn from a study of T cell repertoires in cytomegalovirus infection. Across the whole study: CMV infection and matching HLA type were both indicated by public TCR beta signatures.

TCRdb re-derived calls from the reads in MiXCR, one entry per CDR3 protein. The repertoire holds around 260,000 distinct CDR3 sequences, roughly a quarter seen once, with around 14% in the top ten. Study-wide points: HLA-C-restricted CMV clonotypes gave the most frequent clonotype in two of eight donors. Identification of carriers of CMV plus the relevant HLA was achieved through cumulative public TCR beta family frequency.

Only a few counts were recorded for this clonotype. Its specificity is not known. The CDR3 runs 14 residues. With 9 bases clipped from V and 3 bases from J, the junction kept 6 bases outside the gene matches. The germline gives CDR1 LNHDA, CDR2 SQIVND (reference sequence). The specimen sequenced was PBMCs. This receptor was obtained from a human donor in good health (CMV status not recorded). Some clones in this sample may be carry-over from other donors' samples. The V and J genes are TRBV19 and TRBJ2-2; 8 nucleotides agree with TRBD1. This CDR3 reads CASTGQGDTGELFF. Written as DNA, the CDR3 is TGTGCCAGCACCGGACAGGGCGACACCGGGGAGCTGTTTTTT.